The next 3 T cell receptor beta chains were all read from a single sample in a study of technical replicates of blood from several donors. Measured with immunoSEQ multiplex PCR; TCRdb has only the in-frame clones, and not every one. Of 60,000 to 90,000 clones in the sample, almost 98% were seen once. The sequenced sample consisted of T cells isolated from PBMCs. These receptors all stem from a human donor in good health.

This sequence joins TRBV7-9 and TRBJ1-1; D remains unclear. V lost 5 bases, J lost 0 bases, and 19 bases lay in between. This CDR3 is 17 amino acids long. Per the germline V gene, CDR1 is SEHNR and CDR2 is FQNEAQ (reference sequence). CDR3: CASSKGRQNPLNTEAFF. The CDR3 nucleotides are TGTGCCAGCAGCAAAGGGAGGCAGAATCCCCTGAACACTGAAGCTTTCTTT. The whole variable domain, filled in from reference TRBV7-9 and TRBJ1-1, reads DTGVSQNPRHKITKRGQNVTFRCDPISEHNRLYWYRQTLGQGPEFLTYFQNEAQLEKSRLLSDRFSAERPKGSFSTLEIQRTEQGDSAMYLCASSKGRQNPLNTEAFFGQGTRLTVV.

V gene TRBV19 combines with J gene TRBJ1-1, with 10 bases lining up with TRBD1. Trimming took 5 bases from V and 1 from J; bases not matched to a gene: 4. CDR3 length: 15 residues. Germline CDR1 is LNHDA and CDR2 is SQIVND (reference sequence). The CDR3 DNA reads TGTGCCAGTAGTCCTCGACAGGGGGCGAACACTGAAGCTTTCTTT. Amino acids: CASSPRQGANTEAFF. The variable domain in full, with the rest retrieved from reference TRBV19 and TRBJ1-1, is DGGITQSPKYLFRKEGQNVTLSCEQNLNHDAMYWYRQDPGQGLRLIYYSQIVNDFQKGDIAEGYSVSREKKESFPLTVTSAQKNPTAFYLCASSPRQGANTEAFFGQGTRLTVV.

The CDR3 protein is CSVAISGGRDSPLHF. The CDR3 DNA reads TGCAGCGTTGCTATTTCGGGGGGCAGGGATTCACCCCTCCACTTT. V and J are TRBV29-1 and TRBJ1-6, with a tentative D call TRBD1 (6 bases). CDR1 is SQVTM, CDR2 ANQGSEA, per germline. Trimming pared 4 bases from V and 8 bases from J, leaving 18 bases between. This CDR3 spans 15 amino acids.